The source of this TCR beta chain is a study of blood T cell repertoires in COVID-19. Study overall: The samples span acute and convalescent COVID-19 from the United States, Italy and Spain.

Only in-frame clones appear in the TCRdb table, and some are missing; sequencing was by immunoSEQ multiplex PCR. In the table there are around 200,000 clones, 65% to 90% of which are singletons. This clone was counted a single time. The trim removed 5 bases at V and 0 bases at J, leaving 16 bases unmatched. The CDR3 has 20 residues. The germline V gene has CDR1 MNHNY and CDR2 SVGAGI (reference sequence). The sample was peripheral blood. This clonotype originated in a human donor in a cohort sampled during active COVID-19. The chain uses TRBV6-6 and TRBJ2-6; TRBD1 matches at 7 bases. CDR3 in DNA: TGTGCCAGCAGTCGACCGACCGGGACAGCAAAAATCTCTGGGGCCAACGTCCTGACTTTC. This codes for CASSRPTGTAKISGANVLTF.